Below, 27 T cell receptor beta chains from the same sample are listed, as sequenced in a study of T cells in Graves' hyperthyroidism and ophthalmopathy. The investigators amplified TCR beta CDR3 regions from RNA transcripts. An initial round of RT-PCR targeting the TCR CDR3 relied on the HTBI primer set. MiXCR, run by TCRdb on the multiplex PCR reads, gives a single entry per CDR3 protein. The profile shows hundreds of thousands of distinct CDR3 sequences, 20% of them singletons. Sample: blood. These receptors originate from a man in his thirties or forties with Graves' ophthalmopathy.

This clonotype was seen a handful of times. The genes are TRBV6-1 and TRBJ2-2; a possible D gene is TRBD2 (6 bases). The CDR3 runs 15 residues. Between the trimmed V and J ends, which lost 6 bases and 9 bases, there was a span of 20 bases. Looked up from germline, CDR1 is MNHNS and CDR2 is SASEGT. CDR3 region: CASREDYRFARELFF. The DNA for the CDR3 is TGTGCCAGCAGAGAGGACTATCGTTTTGCCCGGGAGCTGTTTTTT.

The chain uses TRBV5-5 and TRBJ2-3; D is unresolved. The V and J ends lost 2 bases and 2 bases respectively, with 9 bases between them. Looked up from germline, CDR1 is SGHKS and CDR2 is YYEKEE (reference sequence). The CDR3 spans 14 residues. CDR3 region: CASSFDSATDTQYF. The CDR3 nucleotides are TGTGCCAGCAGCTTTGACTCCGCCACAGATACGCAGTATTTT. Full variable domain (outside the CDR3, taken from reference TRBV5-5 and TRBJ2-3): DAGVTQSPTHLIKTRGQQVTLRCSPISGHKSVSWYQQVLGQGPQFIFQYYEKEERGRGNFPDRFSARQFPNYSSELNVNALLLGDSALYLCASSFDSATDTQYFGPGTRLTVL.

This chain links TRBV28 with TRBJ2-3; the D call may be TRBD1 or TRBD2 (5 bases each). Trimming removed 8 bases at V and 9 bases at J, with 18 bases between. The germline V gene has CDR1 MDHEN and CDR2 SYDVKM. The CDR3 is 13 residues long. In DNA, the CDR3 is TGTGCCAGCGGAGACCCGGGACGCACAACGCAGTATTTT. Encoded protein: CASGDPGRTTQYF.

The V call is TRBV6-5, the J call TRBJ1-1; possible D gene TRBD1, 5 bases. Trimming removed 2 bases from V and 6 bases from J, with 16 bases in between. CDR3 length equals 15 residues. The V gene's germline CDR1 is MNHEY and CDR2 SVGAGI. The CDR3 DNA sequence: TGTGCCAGCAGTTACGGGGTTGGTGGGGGAGCTGAAGCTTTCTTT. Its translation: CASSYGVGGGAEAFF.

The chain links TRBV20-1 to TRBJ2-4, with 11 bases lining up with TRBD1. The CDR3 spans 13 residues. Germline-derived CDR1 and CDR2 are DFQATT and SNEGSKA (reference sequence). V was clipped by 6 bases and J by 9 bases; unmatched bases: 7. The CDR3, as DNA: TGCAGTGCCACCGGGACAGGGGGAACCATTCAGTACTTC. Translating gives CSATGTGGTIQYF.

J is TRBJ1-1 and V is TRBV10-3, with D perhaps TRBD1 (5 bases). Trimming cost V 3 bases and J 4 bases, with 21 bases left between them. The CDR3 spans 17 residues. The V gene's germline CDR1 is ENHRY and CDR2 SYGVKD. CDR3 protein: CAISDRGVIVRGTEAFF. The CDR3 DNA is TGTGCCATCAGTGACCGAGGGGTAATCGTGAGGGGCACTGAAGCTTTCTTT.

This clonotype was found many times. The rearrangement uses TRBV28 and TRBJ1-1; TRBD1 is a possible D gene (6 bases). Deletions cut 8 bases from V and 4 bases from J, with 20 bases between. The germline CDR1 and CDR2 sequences are MDHEN and SYDVKM. The CDR3 totals 15 residues. Here the CDR3 reads CASLSPRGRVTEAFF. Here the CDR3 DNA reads TGTGCCAGCCTTTCGCCTCGGGGGCGGGTCACTGAAGCTTTCTTT.

CDR3 region: CASSQTSDSYNEQFF. The CDR3 DNA follows: TGCGCCAGCAGCCAAACTAGCGATTCATACAATGAGCAGTTCTTC. The rearrangement links TRBV5-1 to TRBJ2-1; 7 bases fit TRBD2. CDR3 length equals 15 residues. J lost 4 bases, V lost 4 bases, and 8 bases had no gene match. Germline V gives CDR1 SGHRS, CDR2 YFSETQ.

This clonotype showed up just a few times. This chain links TRBV7-2 with TRBJ2-7; the match to TRBD2 covers 9 bases. This CDR3 has 13 amino acids. Germline CDR1 is SGHTA and CDR2 is FQGNSA. The junction had 5 bases not matched to a gene; V was cut back by 5 bases and J by 6 bases. The CDR3 spells CASSASGILEQYF. In DNA form, the CDR3 reads TGTGCCAGCAGCGCTAGCGGGATTCTCGAGCAGTACTTC.

This clonotype was observed at least ten times. The chain uses TRBV28 and TRBJ2-5; 7 positions agree with TRBD1. CDR1 is MDHEN and CDR2 is SYDVKM in the germline V gene. The CDR3 consists of 14 residues. Losses at the gene ends were 3 bases for V and 2 bases for J; bases not matched to a gene: 3. CDR3 coding DNA: TGTGCCAGCAGTTTGACAGGGCTACAAGAGACCCAGTACTTC. This encodes CASSLTGLQETQYF.

The J gene is TRBJ2-5, the V gene TRBV7-6; perhaps TRBD2 as D (6 bases). Germline CDR1 reads SGHVS; CDR2 reads FNYEAQ. V was cut by 6 bases and J by 4 bases, with 18 bases left in between. This CDR3 is built from 15 residues. CDR3 nucleotides: TGTGCCAGCAGTTGGAGGGCGGGCGGTGGAGAGACCCAGTACTTC. This gives the protein CASSWRAGGGETQYF.

This clonotype was counted between two and nine times. V is TRBV10-3 and J is TRBJ1-1; D unresolved. The CDR3 sequence is 13 residues long. Between the trimmed V and J ends, which lost 8 bases and 1 base, there was a span of 11 bases. From germline, CDR1 is ENHRY and CDR2 SYGVKD. The CDR3 DNA reads as TGTGCCATCGGCGACAAGAAGAACACTGAAGCTTTCTTT. Translation gives CAIGDKKNTEAFF.

This chain connects TRBV12-3 or TRBV12-4 to TRBJ2-1; 7 nucleotides match TRBD1. J was trimmed by 5 bases and V by 6 bases; bases with no gene match: 10. The CDR3 is made up of 15 amino acids. The CDR3, as DNA: TGTGCCAGCAGCGTAGGGGGCACTGCTAACAATGAGCAGTTCTTC. Translated: CASSVGGTANNEQFF.

The CDR3 here is CASSLGLAGIGPILQETQYF. CDR3 coding DNA: TGCGCCAGCAGCTTGGGACTAGCGGGAATTGGGCCGATCCTCCAAGAGACCCAGTACTTC. V usage is TRBV5-1 and J usage is TRBJ2-5; 11 bases fit TRBD2. The CDR3 has 20 residues. The V gene's germline CDR1 is SGHRS and CDR2 YFSETQ. The trim removed 0 bases at V and 1 base at J, leaving 14 bases unmatched.

Only a few counts were recorded for this clonotype. The DNA for the CDR3 is TGTGCCAGCAGTTCAAACGGACCGAACAACAATGAGCAGTTCTTC. This sequence encodes CASSSNGPNNNEQFF. This rearrangement joins TRBV6-2 or TRBV6-3 to TRBJ2-1; D uncertain. This CDR3 spans 15 amino acids. The ends were cut back, 4 bases at V and 5 bases at J, with 15 bases in the middle. From germline, CDR1 is MNHEY and CDR2 SVGEGT.

The chain couples TRBV5-8 to TRBJ2-5; D gene uncertain. This CDR3 comprises 10 residues. The V end lost 3 bases, the J end lost 5 bases, and 2 bases lay between the germline ends. CDR1 is SGHTS and CDR2 is YDEGEE in the germline V gene. CDR3 nucleotides: TGTGCCAGCAGCTATGAGACCCAGTACTTC. It yields the protein CASSYETQYF. The whole variable domain, filled in from reference TRBV5-8 and TRBJ2-5, reads EAGVTQSPTHLIKTRGQQATLRCSPISGHTSVYWYQQALGLGLQFLLWYDEGEERNRGNFPPRFSGRQFPNYSSELNVNALELEDSALYLCASSYETQYFGPGTRLLVL.

This clonotype was seen a handful of times. V and J are TRBV5-5 and TRBJ2-1; 7 bases agree with TRBD2. The CDR3 has 17 amino acids. J was trimmed by 9 bases and V by 1 base; bases with no gene match: 16. Germline CDR1 and CDR2: SGHKS and YYEKEE (reference sequence). This CDR3 reads CASSLREAPPLGGEQFF. DNA of the CDR3: TGTGCCAGCAGCTTGCGGGAGGCCCCTCCCCTTGGGGGTGAGCAGTTCTTC.

This clonotype was observed a few times. The chain recombines TRBV4-1 with TRBJ2-1; D call uncertain. CDR1 MGHRA and CDR2 YSYEKL come from the germline V gene. V was shortened by 5 bases and J by 5 bases, with 10 bases between the two germline ends. CDR3 size: 13 residues. In DNA, the CDR3 is TGCGCCAGCAGCTCCCGAGCCGACAATGAGCAGTTCTTC. This gives the protein CASSSRADNEQFF.

The CDR3 region has the DNA TGTGCCATCAGTGAGTCGACTAGCGGGAGGGATGGTGAGACCCAGTACTTC. Protein product: CAISESTSGRDGETQYF. The chain carries TRBV10-3 and TRBJ2-5; 14 bases line up with TRBD2. The CDR3 totals 17 residues. After removal of 0 bases from V and 5 bases from J, the junction contained 5 bases not matched to a gene. CDR1 ENHRY and CDR2 SYGVKD come from the germline V gene.

The CDR3 region has the DNA TGCAGTGCTAGAGACTCGGCCAGGGCGTTGTACAATGAGCAGTTCTTC. It translates to CSARDSARALYNEQFF. The gene calls are TRBV20-1 and TRBJ2-1, with a tentative D call TRBD1 (5 bases). This CDR3 is 16 amino acids long. The ends were cut back, 0 bases at V and 4 bases at J, with 16 bases in the middle. Per germline, CDR1 DFQATT and CDR2 SNEGSKA (reference sequence).

At least ten counts were recorded for this clonotype. The chain joins TRBV28 to TRBJ1-5, with a tentative D call TRBD1 (6 bases). The length of the CDR3 is 15 residues. V was trimmed by 3 bases and J by 1 base, leaving 10 bases between them. The germline CDR1 and CDR2 sequences are MDHEN and SYDVKM. Here the CDR3 DNA reads TGTGCCAGCAGTTTCGACAGGCTCAGCAATCAGCCCCAGCATTTT. It translates to CASSFDRLSNQPQHF.

This clonotype was detected only a few times. This chain uses TRBV9 with TRBJ2-5, with a tentative D call TRBD1 (6 bases). The V gene's germline CDR1 is SGDLS and CDR2 YYNGEE. CDR3 length: 14 amino acids. Trimming removed 0 bases from V and 5 bases from J, with 11 bases in between. This chain's CDR3 is CASSVDGGLETQYF. The CDR3 bases are TGTGCCAGCAGCGTAGATGGGGGCCTGGAGACCCAGTACTTC.

The sample holds many counts of this clonotype. The gene calls are TRBV7-8 and TRBJ1-6; 8 bases line up with TRBD1. The CDR3 is made up of 15 amino acids. The V and J ends lost 4 bases and 10 bases, in that order; junction bases with no gene match: 9. Looked up from germline, CDR1 is SGHVS and CDR2 is FQNEAQ. CDR3 DNA sequence: TGTGCCAGCAGCTCCTTAGACAGGGGCTCGTCACCCCTCCACTTT. It specifies CASSSLDRGSSPLHF.

This clonotype has a handful of counts. The chain is built from TRBV20-1 and TRBJ2-1, with 12 bases identical to TRBD2. This CDR3 has 14 residues. Trimming removed 5 bases from V and 10 bases from J; junction bases left unmatched: 9. CDR1 and CDR2 (germline): DFQATT, SNEGSKA (reference sequence). DNA of the CDR3: TGCAGTGCTCAGGGACTAGCGGGTTTAGGCGAGCAGTTCTTC. Translated: CSAQGLAGLGEQFF.

CDR3 sequence: CASRTWASSYNEQFF. DNA of the CDR3: TGTGCCAGTAGGACCTGGGCCAGCTCCTACAATGAGCAGTTCTTC. The chain uses TRBV19 and TRBJ2-1; D unclear. Germline V gene sequence: CDR1 LNHDA, CDR2 SQIVND (reference sequence). The CDR3 totals 15 residues. V lost 6 bases and J lost 0, with 12 bases in between.

This chain uses TRBV28 with TRBJ2-7; 15 bases are a match to TRBD2. After removal of 2 bases from V and 7 bases from J, the junction contained 9 bases not matched to a gene. The germline V gene encodes CDR1 MDHEN and CDR2 SYDVKM. This CDR3 region has 17 residues. CDR3 sequence (DNA): TGTGCCAGCAGTTTAACCCTTGGACTAGCGGGAGGGAGGGAGCAGTACTTC. Translation gives CASSLTLGLAGGREQYF. Using reference TRBV28 and TRBJ2-7 for the parts outside the CDR3, the full variable domain is DVKVTQSSRYLVKRTGEKVFLECVQDMDHENMFWYRQDPGLGLRLIYFSYDVKMKEKGDIPEGYSVSREKKERFSLILESASTNQTSMYLCASSLTLGLAGGREQYFGPGTRLTVT.

This clonotype was detected once. Possible read error: a much larger clone is one base away. The J gene is TRBJ2-5, the V gene TRBV15; a weak D match, TRBD1 (6 bases). The CDR3 spans 13 residues. CDR1 and CDR2 (germline): LNHNV, YYDKDF (reference sequence). Between the trimmed V and J ends, which lost 11 bases and 1 base, there was a span of 14 bases. The CDR3 loop is CASGRDTQETQYF. CDR3 in DNA: TGTGCCTCCGGCCGGGACACCCAAGAGACCCAGTACTTC.